The 21 T cell receptor beta chains below were found in one sample sequenced in a study of T cells in Graves' hyperthyroidism and ophthalmopathy. The TCR beta CDR3 regions underwent amplification using RNA transcripts as the source. First-round RT-PCR of the TCR CDR3 relied on the HTBI primer set. MiXCR, run by TCRdb on the multiplex PCR reads, gives a single entry per CDR3 protein. There are about 560,000 distinct CDR3 sequences in the sample; around 46% occur only once, and 8.2% lies in the top ten. The material sequenced was peripheral blood or thyroid tissue (not recorded which). Every receptor here comes from a woman under 30 with Graves' hyperthyroidism.

To note about this clonotype: The germline gene is not matched at one end of the junction; a read error may be the cause. The V call is TRBV24-1, the J call TRBJ2-7; 9 bases map to TRBD2. The CDR3 consists of 17 residues. The germline V gene encodes CDR1 KGHDR and CDR2 SFDVKD. CDR3 nucleotides: TGTGCCACCAGTGATTTGCGCGGAGCGGGAGGATCCGGGGAGCTGTACTTC. Translated: CATSDLRGAGGSGELYF.

V gene TRBV5-1 combines with J gene TRBJ2-7; 8 bases are a match to TRBD2. The V and J ends lost 4 bases and 6 bases, in that order; junction bases with no gene match: 6. Germline CDR1 SGHRS, CDR2 YFSETQ. The CDR3 spans 13 residues. CDR3 residues: CASSVGLAPEQYF. The DNA for the CDR3 is TGCGCCAGCAGCGTCGGACTAGCTCCCGAGCAGTACTTC.

This sequence joins TRBV12-3 or TRBV12-4 and TRBJ1-2; no clear D. Trimming removed 8 bases from V and 4 bases from J, with 20 bases in between. This CDR3 is built from 15 residues. The CDR3 sequence: CASRTYPRVGYGYTF. In DNA form, the CDR3 reads TGTGCCAGCCGTACGTATCCGAGGGTTGGCTATGGCTACACCTTC.

The gene calls are TRBV7-6 and TRBJ1-2, with no clear D. This CDR3 has 15 residues. Germline lookup yields CDR1 SGHVS and CDR2 FNYEAQ. V was pared by 0 bases and J by 2 bases, with 10 bases between. The CDR3 DNA reads as TGTGCCAGCAGCTTAGCGGGGAGCCCGAACTATGGCTACACCTTC. It codes for CASSLAGSPNYGYTF.

This clonotype has only a few counts. The rearrangement links TRBV14 to TRBJ1-2; 7 bases match TRBD1. The germline gives CDR1 SGHDN, CDR2 FVKESK. This CDR3 contains 15 residues. Trimming at V came to 1 base and at J to 5 bases, leaving 7 bases not matched to a gene. CDR3: CASSQVVGTAYGYTF. CDR3 DNA: TGTGCCAGCAGCCAAGTGGTAGGGACAGCTTATGGCTACACCTTC.

This clonotype was counted only a few times. This chain uses TRBV7-2 with TRBJ1-4; unclear D gene. CDR3 length equals 17 residues. Germline CDR1 reads SGHTA; CDR2 reads FQGNSA. Trimming took off 5 bases at V and 7 bases at J, with 23 bases between the two ends. The CDR3 region is CASSQDPASGLGEKLFF. DNA of the CDR3: TGTGCCAGCAGCCAAGATCCAGCCTCCGGGCTCGGTGAAAAACTGTTTTTT.

This clonotype was seen just once. This rearrangement joins TRBV7-9 to TRBJ1-4, with no clear D. CDR3 length: 16 residues. CDR1 is SEHNR and CDR2 is FQNEAQ in the germline V gene (reference sequence). Trimming removed 5 bases from V and 0 bases from J, with 13 bases in between. The CDR3 region is CASSLSYRSTNEKLFF. CDR3 DNA: TGTGCCAGCAGCCTCTCTTACAGATCAACTAATGAAAAACTGTTTTTT.

With respect to this clonotype: This CDR3 fails to terminate in the conserved phenylalanine or tryptophan, so it likely reflects a read error. No DNA is shown, since the ends of the CDR3 on it are uncertain; the CDR3 is the one TCRdb lists. V is TRBV7-9 and J is TRBJ2-7. Germline CDR1 reads SEHNR; CDR2 reads FQNEAQ (reference sequence). The CDR3 contains 10 residues when both ends are counted. CDR3 region: CASSLHGTNT.

The chain has TRBV10-3 and TRBJ2-5, with 10 nucleotides matching TRBD2. CDR1 and CDR2 from the germline V gene are ENHRY and SYGVKD. The CDR3 length is 15 residues. V lost 4 bases to trimming and J lost 4 bases; unmatched junction nucleotides: 6. CDR3 nucleotide sequence: TGTGCCATCAGTGGCTGGCTAGCGGGAGCAGAGACCCAGTACTTC. This gives the protein CAISGWLAGAETQYF.

The CDR3 DNA follows: TGTGCCAGCAGTTACGACGGGGTCCAAGAGACCCAGTACTTC. Translated, it gives CASSYDGVQETQYF. This sequence joins TRBV11-2 and TRBJ2-5; tentative D call: TRBD2 (5 bases). There are 14 residues in the CDR3. Germline CDR1 and CDR2: SGHAT and FQNNGV. Between the trimmed V and J ends, which lost 6 bases and 1 base, there was a span of 12 bases.

V and J are TRBV10-3 and TRBJ2-3; unclear D gene. Germline V lookup: CDR1 ENHRY, CDR2 SYGVKD. The CDR3 loop spans 11 amino acids. Trimming removed 1 base at V and 6 bases at J, with 2 bases between. CDR3 in amino acids: CAISELDTQYF. The CDR3 DNA follows: TGTGCCATCAGTGAGTTGGATACGCAGTATTTT.

The chain has TRBV5-1 and TRBJ2-7; D call uncertain. V lost 0 bases and J 3 bases, leaving 7 bases between the germline ends. The CDR3 consists of 13 residues. Looked up from germline, CDR1 is SGHRS and CDR2 is YFSETQ. CDR3 residues: CASSLVQLYEQYF. The DNA of the CDR3 is TGCGCCAGCAGCTTGGTACAGCTCTACGAGCAGTACTTC.

Turning to this clonotype: This clone may be a read error of a much larger clone one base away. The rearrangement uses TRBV20-1 and TRBJ1-2; a possible D gene is TRBD1 (5 bases). Germline lookup yields CDR1 DFQATT and CDR2 SNEGSKA (reference sequence). CDR3 size: 11 residues. V lost 6 bases, J lost 2 bases, and 7 bases lay in between. The CDR3 is CSAQDNYGYTF. CDR3 bases: TGCAGTGCACAGGACAACTATGGCTACACCTTC.

The J gene is TRBJ1-2, the V gene TRBV12-3 or TRBV12-4, with no clear D. CDR3 length: 13 residues. The germline V and J ends were trimmed by 3 bases and 2 bases, with 7 bases remaining between them. The CDR3 spells CASSFPGNYGYTF. In DNA, the CDR3 is TGTGCCAGCAGTTTTCCAGGCAACTATGGCTACACCTTC.

This clonotype was found many times. J is TRBJ1-5 and V is TRBV25-1; no definite D call. Germline V CDR1 and CDR2: MGHDK, SYGVNS. The ends were cut back, 1 base at V and 5 bases at J, with 9 bases in the middle. The CDR3 extends over 14 amino acids. The CDR3 protein is CASSESGGYQPQHF. CDR3 DNA sequence: TGTGCCAGCAGTGAATCGGGCGGATATCAGCCCCAGCATTTT.

As for this clonotype: The germline gene is not matched at one end of the junction; a read error may be the cause. This chain connects TRBV29-1 to TRBJ1-1; weak D call: TRBD1 (6 bases). CDR3 length: 11 amino acids. CDR1 SQVTM and CDR2 ANQGSEA come from the germline V gene. CDR3 in amino acids: CSAQGFPETFF. The CDR3 nucleotides are TGCAGCGCTCAGGGGTTCCCTGAAACTTTCTTT.

There are a few counts of this clonotype. V and J are TRBV5-1 and TRBJ2-5; D uncertain. V was cut by 3 bases and J by 0 bases, with 15 bases left in between. Germline lookup yields CDR1 SGHRS and CDR2 YFSETQ. The CDR3 is 16 residues long. This CDR3 reads CASSSDQSRYQETQYF. CDR3 coding DNA: TGCGCCAGCAGCTCGGACCAGAGTCGTTACCAAGAGACCCAGTACTTC.

This clonotype was counted between two and nine times. The V and J genes are TRBV5-1 and TRBJ1-5; the D is unclear. CDR1 is SGHRS, CDR2 YFSETQ, per germline. The V gene lost 4 bases and the J gene lost 2 bases, with 10 bases spanning the gap. The length of the CDR3 is 14 residues. CDR3 coding DNA: TGCGCCAGCAGCCCAGAAATAGGCAATCAGCCCCAGCATTTT. Translation gives CASSPEIGNQPQHF.

The chain recombines TRBV7-9 with TRBJ2-2; D ambiguous. CDR3 length: 14 residues. Germline loops: CDR1 SEHNR, CDR2 FQNEAQ (reference sequence). V was trimmed by 1 base and J by 5 bases, leaving 8 bases between them. As DNA, the CDR3 is TGTGCCAGCAGCTTAGGGCAAGTGACCGGGGAGCTGTTTTTT. Its protein product is CASSLGQVTGELFF.

This chain links TRBV7-2 with TRBJ1-1, with D unclear. This CDR3 has 14 residues. V gave up 3 bases and J gave up 5 bases, with 13 bases separating them. The germline V gene has CDR1 SGHTA and CDR2 FQGNSA. CDR3 in amino acids: CASSLGREATEAFF. In nucleotides, the CDR3 is TGTGCCAGCAGCTTGGGGAGGGAGGCGACTGAAGCTTTCTTT.

The rearrangement links TRBV19 to TRBJ2-2; D gene ambiguous. The CDR3 consists of 16 residues. V dropped 3 bases and J dropped 0 bases, with 11 bases sitting between them. Germline V lookup: CDR1 LNHDA, CDR2 SQIVND (reference sequence). The CDR3, as DNA: TGTGCCAGTAGTATGACTCTCAACGCGAACACCGGGGAGCTGTTTTTT. Amino acids: CASSMTLNANTGELFF. Looking up the rest from reference TRBV19 and TRBJ2-2 gives the full variable domain: DGGITQSPKYLFRKEGQNVTLSCEQNLNHDAMYWYRQDPGQGLRLIYYSQIVNDFQKGDIAEGYSVSREKKESFPLTVTSAQKNPTAFYLCASSMTLNANTGELFFGEGSRLTVL.